The 27 T cell receptor beta chains below were found in one sample sequenced in a study of vaccination effects on CD4 cells after COVID-19. This table comes from immunoSEQ multiplex PCR, and its TCRdb copy is limited to in-frame clones, with some not included. The profile shows about 72,000 clones, 70% to 90% of them singletons. Antigen-specific CD4+ T cells were first expanded with viral peptide pools by the ViraFEST assay and only then sequenced. An approximately 10-day culture period preceded the isolation of CD4+ T cells. Participants were given two doses of BNT162b2 or mRNA-1273 vaccine. These receptors lack a known antigen. Sample: CD4+ T cells from PBMCs cultured with HCoV-229E spike peptides, taken after COVID-19 vaccination. The source is a human donor who received a COVID-19 vaccine.

The V gene is TRBV28, the J gene TRBJ2-3; 7 bases align to TRBD1. This CDR3 region has 16 residues. With 5 bases clipped from V and 5 bases from J, the junction kept 13 bases outside the gene matches. Germline CDR1 MDHEN, CDR2 SYDVKM. The CDR3 DNA sequence: TGTGCCAGCAGTCCTTTCAAGGGGGCCGAGGAAGATACGCAGTATTTT. Translating gives CASSPFKGAEEDTQYF.

This clone was counted a few times. CDR3 amino acids: CASKKGDTQYF. In DNA, the CDR3 is TGCGCCAGCAAGAAGGGGGATACGCAGTATTTT. This chain connects TRBV5-1 to TRBJ2-3; perhaps TRBD1 as D (5 bases). Germline V gene data show CDR1 as SGHRS and CDR2 as YFSETQ. The CDR3 contains 11 residues. V was cut by 6 bases and J by 6 bases, with 8 bases left in between.

A single count supports this clone. This sequence joins TRBV3-1 (or the pseudogene TRBV3-2) and TRBJ1-3; D remains unclear. Trimming stripped 2 bases from V and 3 bases from J, with 5 bases between. Germline lookup yields CDR1 LGHDT and CDR2 YNNKEL (reference sequence). The CDR3 spans 13 residues. The CDR3 sequence is CASSQSDGNTIYF. The DNA for the CDR3 is TGTGCCAGCAGCCAATCCGATGGAAACACCATATATTTT.

This clone was recorded a few times. The gene calls are TRBV30 and TRBJ2-1, with a possible D match to TRBD2 (6 bases). The CDR3 is 15 amino acids. The V end lost 2 bases, the J end lost 2 bases, and 13 bases lay between the germline ends. Germline V CDR1 and CDR2: GTSNPN, SVGIG (reference sequence). For the CDR3, the DNA is TGTGCCTGGAGTTTAGGCCCGGGGGCCTACAATGAGCAGTTCTTC. Encoded protein: CAWSLGPGAYNEQFF.

This clone was counted a few times. This chain links TRBV5-1 with TRBJ2-7; D is possibly TRBD2 (6 bases). Germline V gene lookup returns CDR1 SGHRS and CDR2 YFSETQ. The CDR3 spans 14 residues. Trimming pared 4 bases from V and 5 bases from J, leaving 16 bases between. This CDR3 is CASSHGDSGDEQYV. CDR3 DNA sequence: TGCGCCAGCAGCCATGGGGACTCGGGAGACGAGCAGTACGTC.

The chain couples TRBV5-1 to TRBJ1-2; TRBD1 matches at 7 bases. After removal of 4 bases from V and 2 bases from J, the junction contained 8 bases not matched to a gene. The CDR3 length is 15 residues. CDR1 is SGHRS and CDR2 is YFSETQ in the germline V gene. This CDR3 reads CASSDLGGANYGYTF. CDR3 nucleotides: TGCGCCAGCAGCGATTTAGGGGGCGCGAACTATGGCTACACCTTC. The full variable domain, rest sourced from reference TRBV5-1 and TRBJ1-2, is KAGVTQTPRYLIKTRGQQVTLSCSPISGHRSVSWYQQTPGQGLQFLFEYFSETQRNKGNFPGRFSGRQFSNSRSEMNVSTLELGDSALYLCASSDLGGANYGYTFGSGTRLTVV.

The rearrangement links TRBV4-2 to TRBJ2-2, with a possible D match to TRBD1 (6 bases). The CDR3 has 17 amino acids. The V end was cut by 4 bases, the J end by 0 bases, with 15 bases between. Germline V gives CDR1 LGHNA, CDR2 YNFKEQ. The CDR3 reads CASSRKTGPTNTGELFF. In nucleotides, the CDR3 is TGTGCCAGCAGCCGGAAAACAGGGCCAACGAACACCGGGGAGCTGTTTTTT.

This chain connects TRBV3-1 (or the pseudogene TRBV3-2) to TRBJ2-3, with 12 bases lining up with TRBD2. The V gene end was trimmed by 0 bases and the J gene end by 5 bases; junction bases not matched to a gene: 9. This CDR3 has 18 amino acids. Germline values: CDR1 LGHDT, CDR2 YNNKEL (reference sequence). CDR3 amino acids: CASSQERLAGGPGDTQYF. CDR3 nucleotide sequence: TGTGCCAGCAGCCAAGAACGGCTAGCGGGGGGGCCAGGAGATACGCAGTATTTT.

This clone has only a few counts. The J gene is TRBJ2-2, the V gene TRBV30; D unclear. V shed 3 bases and J shed 3 bases, with 8 bases lying between them. Germline V CDR1 and CDR2: GTSNPN, SVGIG (reference sequence). The CDR3 is made up of 13 amino acids. DNA for the CDR3: TGTGCCTGGAGGGACCGATACACCGGGGAGCTGTTTTTT. Translating it yields CAWRDRYTGELFF.

This rearrangement joins TRBV6-5 to TRBJ2-1, with D perhaps assigned TRBD1 or TRBD2 (5 bases each). Trimming took 8 bases from V and 13 from J, leaving 18 bases between them. The CDR3 consists of 12 residues. Looked up from germline, CDR1 is MNHEY and CDR2 is SVGAGI. Here the CDR3 DNA reads TGTGCCAGCGGGGGTAGGACAAGTGCTCAGTTCTTC. As protein: CASGGRTSAQFF.

V is TRBV4-2 and J is TRBJ2-2, with 8 bases lining up with TRBD2. This CDR3 spans 17 amino acids. CDR1 LGHNA and CDR2 YNFKEQ come from the germline V gene. Losses at the gene ends were 0 bases for V and 1 base for J; bases not matched to a gene: 4. The DNA for the CDR3 is TGTGCCAGCAGCCAAGAACCAGCGGGGGTGAACACCGGGGAGCTGTTTTTT. Its translation is CASSQEPAGVNTGELFF.

The CDR3 DNA reads TGTGCCAGCAGCTTGGGGACGACAGGGATATATGGCTACACCTTC. Its translation is CASSLGTTGIYGYTF. The chain recombines TRBV5-6 with TRBJ1-2; 7 bases align to TRBD1. The CDR3 totals 15 residues. V lost 0 bases and J lost 5; bases outside the gene matches: 7. In germline, CDR1 is SGHDT, CDR2 YYEEEE.

The chain is built from TRBV4-2 and TRBJ1-6, with D unclear. This CDR3 has 14 amino acids. Per germline, CDR1 LGHNA and CDR2 YNFKEQ. Trimming removed 5 bases from V and 4 bases from J, with 9 bases in between. CDR3 coding DNA: TGTGCCAGCAGCTTTGGAAATTATAATTCACCCCTCCACTTT. Its translation is CASSFGNYNSPLHF.

V usage is TRBV5-8 and J usage is TRBJ1-1, with D perhaps matching TRBD1 (6 bases). CDR1 and CDR2 from the germline V gene are SGHTS and YDEGEE. The CDR3 is 15 residues long. V lost 7 bases to trimming and J lost 0 bases, with 16 bases between them. The CDR3 spells CASPGDGTMNTEAFF. For the CDR3, the DNA is TGTGCCAGCCCTGGAGATGGGACAATGAACACTGAAGCTTTCTTT.

The chain employs TRBV5-1 and TRBJ1-1; TRBD1 agrees at 12 bases. CDR3 length: 16 residues. V lost 3 bases to trimming and J lost 0 bases; unmatched junction nucleotides: 3. Germline CDR1 and CDR2: SGHRS and YFSETQ. The CDR3 sequence: CASSWGTGGLNTEAFF. The CDR3 DNA sequence: TGCGCCAGCAGCTGGGGGACAGGGGGCTTGAACACTGAAGCTTTCTTT.

The chain links TRBV7-9 to TRBJ1-4; 11 bases fit TRBD1. The CDR3 sequence is 15 residues long. Trimming removed 5 bases from V and 7 bases from J; junction bases left unmatched: 6. Germline V gene data show CDR1 as SEHNR and CDR2 as FQNEAQ (reference sequence). The CDR3 region has the DNA TGTGCCAGCAGCCTCCAGGGACAGGGGGGTGAAAAACTGTTTTTT. This encodes CASSLQGQGGEKLFF.

The V gene is TRBV6-1, the J gene TRBJ1-2; D is unresolved. Germline V gene sequence: CDR1 MNHNS, CDR2 SASEGT. V lost 1 base and J 14 bases, leaving 14 bases between the germline ends. The CDR3 contains 12 residues. The CDR3 sequence is CASSEGVAVETF. CDR3 bases: TGTGCCAGCAGTGAAGGAGTGGCCGTTGAGACCTTC.

The rearrangement joins TRBV4-3 to TRBJ2-5; the D is unclear. Between the trimmed V and J ends, which lost 2 bases and 7 bases, there was a span of 11 bases. The CDR3 totals 13 residues. Germline lookup yields CDR1 LGHNA and CDR2 YSLEER. In nucleotides, the CDR3 is TGCGCCAGCAGCCAAAGTCACTCGGGGACCCAGTACTTC. Its protein is CASSQSHSGTQYF.

CDR3 in DNA: TGCGCCAGCAGCTCCCTCGGCAGGAACTATGGCTACACCTTC. This gives the protein CASSSLGRNYGYTF. V gene TRBV5-1 combines with J gene TRBJ1-2; D gene uncertain. The germline V gene has CDR1 SGHRS and CDR2 YFSETQ. Trimming took off 3 bases at V and 2 bases at J, with 11 bases between the two ends. CDR3 length equals 14 residues.

This sequence joins TRBV9 and TRBJ2-3; D gene uncertain. V was clipped by 0 bases and J by 7 bases, with 18 bases between them. Per germline, CDR1 SGDLS and CDR2 YYNGEE. The CDR3 has 16 amino acids. The CDR3 loop reads CASSVALETPRNTQYF. The CDR3 region has the DNA TGTGCCAGCAGCGTAGCGTTGGAGACTCCCCGAAATACGCAGTATTTT.

The chain couples TRBV15 to TRBJ1-2, with D hard to call. This CDR3 region has 13 residues. Germline-derived CDR1 and CDR2 are LNHNV and YYDKDF (reference sequence). V dropped 5 bases and J dropped 4 bases, with 11 bases sitting between them. Here the CDR3 DNA reads TGTGCCACCAGCGGAAACAAAGCCTATGGCTACACCTTC. This sequence encodes CATSGNKAYGYTF.

This sequence joins TRBV10-2 and TRBJ2-1; D is ambiguous. The CDR3 runs 14 residues. CDR1 is WSHSY, CDR2 SAAADI, per germline. Trimming shortened V by 0 bases and J by 3 bases, and 6 bases separated the two germline ends. Here the CDR3 DNA reads TGCGCCAGCAGTGAGTCTTCCCTCTACAATGAGCAGTTCTTC. Translation gives CASSESSLYNEQFF.

The rearrangement uses TRBV28 and TRBJ1-5; no clear D gene. This CDR3 comprises 13 residues. Germline assignment: CDR1 MDHEN and CDR2 SYDVKM. Trimming stripped 3 bases from V and 7 bases from J, with 10 bases between. CDR3 sequence (DNA): TGTGCCAGCAGTTTTAGGGTATGGCAGCCCCAGCATTTT. Translated: CASSFRVWQPQHF.

This rearrangement joins TRBV7-2 to TRBJ1-5; 9 bases match TRBD1. The V segment lost 4 bases and the J segment 2 bases; nucleotides outside the gene matches: 3. CDR1 and CDR2 from the germline V gene are SGHTA and FQGNSA. The CDR3 has 15 amino acids. CDR3: CASSSRQGGNQPQHF. CDR3 DNA: TGTGCCAGCAGCTCCCGACAGGGGGGCAATCAGCCCCAGCATTTT.

CDR3 DNA: TGTGCCAGTAGCCGAGGGGGAGGAACTGAAGCTTTCTTT. As protein: CASSRGGGTEAFF. V gene TRBV19 combines with J gene TRBJ1-1; perhaps TRBD1 as D (6 bases). Germline-derived CDR1 and CDR2 are LNHDA and SQIVND (reference sequence). The CDR3 spans 13 residues. Deletions cut 6 bases from V and 5 bases from J, with 13 bases between.

The chain is built from TRBV5-4 and TRBJ1-6; D is unresolved. Trimming stripped 2 bases from V and 3 bases from J, with 9 bases between. Per the germline V gene, CDR1 is SGHNT and CDR2 is YYREEE (reference sequence). The CDR3 extends over 15 amino acids. The CDR3 is CASSFLGIYNSPLHF. The CDR3 region has the DNA TGTGCCAGCAGCTTTCTGGGAATCTATAATTCACCCCTCCACTTT.

This clone turned up a few times. V and J are TRBV20-1 and TRBJ1-2; no firm D call. There are 11 residues in the CDR3. V lost 6 bases and J lost 4, with 9 bases in between. Germline V lookup: CDR1 DFQATT, CDR2 SNEGSKA (reference sequence). CDR3 region: CSASAGYGYTF. In nucleotides, the CDR3 is TGCAGTGCCTCGGCAGGCTATGGCTACACCTTC.